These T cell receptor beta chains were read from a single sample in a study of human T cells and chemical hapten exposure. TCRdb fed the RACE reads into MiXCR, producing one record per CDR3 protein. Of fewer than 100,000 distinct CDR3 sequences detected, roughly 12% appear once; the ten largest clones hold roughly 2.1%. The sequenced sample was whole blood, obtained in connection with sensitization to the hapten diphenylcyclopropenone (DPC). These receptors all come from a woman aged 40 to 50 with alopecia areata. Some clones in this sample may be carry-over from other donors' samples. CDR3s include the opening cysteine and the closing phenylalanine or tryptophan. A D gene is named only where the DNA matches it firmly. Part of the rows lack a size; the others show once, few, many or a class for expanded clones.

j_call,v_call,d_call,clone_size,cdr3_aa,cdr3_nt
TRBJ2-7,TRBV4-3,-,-,CASSQVQERAYEQYF,TGCGCCAGCAGCCAAGTTCAGGAGCGGGCCTACGAGCAGTACTTC
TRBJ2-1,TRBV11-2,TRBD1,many,CASSSIRQGRVGEQFF,TGTGCCAGCAGCTCCATCCGACAGGGCCGGGTTGGTGAGCAGTTCTTC
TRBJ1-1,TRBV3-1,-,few,CASSHLNTEAFF,TGTGCCAGCAGCCACTTGAACACTGAAGCTTTCTTT
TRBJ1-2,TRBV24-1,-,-,CATSDFGTNYGYTF,TGTGCCACCAGTGATTTCGGTACTAACTATGGCTACACCTTC
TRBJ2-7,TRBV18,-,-,CASSPPLGDEQYF,TGTGCCAGCTCACCACCCCTCGGGGACGAGCAGTACTTC
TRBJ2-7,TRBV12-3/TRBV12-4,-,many,CASSFRGSYEQYF,TGTGCCAGCAGTTTTCGCGGATCCTACGAGCAGTACTTC
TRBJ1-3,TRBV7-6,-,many,CASSPGTGGAGNTIYF,TGTGCCAGCAGCCCTGGGACGGGAGGAGCGGGAAACACCATATATTTT
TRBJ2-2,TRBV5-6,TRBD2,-,CVSSTGLATGELFF,TGTGTCAGCAGCACAGGACTAGCGACCGGGGAGCTGTTTTTT
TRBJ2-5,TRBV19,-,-,CASSKTVLSLETQYF,TGTGCCAGTAGTAAGACTGTCCTATCTTTGGAGACCCAGTACTTC
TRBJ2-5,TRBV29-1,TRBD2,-,CSVGGGLAGETQYF,TGCAGCGTTGGGGGGGGACTAGCGGGAGAGACCCAGTACTTC
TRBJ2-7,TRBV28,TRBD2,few,CASSSSGRNEQYF,TGTGCCAGCAGTTCTAGCGGGAGGAACGAGCAGTACTTC
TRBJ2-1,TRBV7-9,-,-,CASSLSGAYEQFF,TGTGCCAGCAGCTTATCGGGGGCATATGAGCAGTTCTTC
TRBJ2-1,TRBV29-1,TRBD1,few,CSGSSGTGKLAQFF,TGCAGCGGATCGTCCGGGACAGGGAAATTGGCGCAGTTCTTC
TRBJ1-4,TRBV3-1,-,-,CASSQGYGYEKLFF,TGTGCCAGCAGCCAAGGCTACGGCTATGAAAAACTGTTTTTT
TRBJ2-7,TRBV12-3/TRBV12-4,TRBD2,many,CASSLGGGYEQYF,TGTGCCAGCAGTTTAGGCGGGGGATACGAGCAGTACTTC
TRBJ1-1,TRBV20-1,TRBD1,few,CSADRGNTEAFF,TGCAGTGCTGACAGGGGGAACACTGAAGCTTTCTTT
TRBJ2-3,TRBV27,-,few,CASSFNPTSTDTQYF,TGTGCCAGCAGTTTCAACCCCACTAGCACAGATACGCAGTATTTT
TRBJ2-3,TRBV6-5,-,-,CASSLWASTDTQYF,TGTGCCAGCAGTTTGTGGGCAAGCACAGATACGCAGTATTTT
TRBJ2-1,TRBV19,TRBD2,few,CASTLSAGGPPNEQFF,TGTGCCAGTACCCTATCAGCGGGAGGTCCCCCCAATGAGCAGTTCTTC
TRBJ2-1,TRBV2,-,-,CASSAEYNEQFF,TGTGCCAGCAGTGCAGAGTACAATGAGCAGTTCTTC
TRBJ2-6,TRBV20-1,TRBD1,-,CSARDYRGTGPSGANVLTF,TGCAGTGCTAGAGATTACCGCGGGACAGGGCCCTCTGGGGCCAACGTCCTGACTTTC
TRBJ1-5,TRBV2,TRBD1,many,CASSRGNQPQHF,TGTGCCAGCAGCAGGGGGAACCAGCCCCAGCATTTT
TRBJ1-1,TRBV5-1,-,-,CASSLDQNTEAFF,TGCGCCAGCAGCCTGGACCAGAACACTGAAGCTTTCTTT
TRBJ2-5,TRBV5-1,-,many,CASSHGRTEGRETQYF,TGCGCCAGCAGCCATGGTAGGACAGAGGGACGAGAGACCCAGTACTTC
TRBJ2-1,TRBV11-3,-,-,CASSLAHLYNEQFF,TGTGCCAGCAGCTTAGCGCACTTGTACAATGAGCAGTTCTTC
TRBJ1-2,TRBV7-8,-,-,CASSLGGGALLVSNYGYTF,TGTGCCAGCAGCTTAGGGGGAGGCGCCCTTCTTGTGTCTAACTATGGCTACACCTTC
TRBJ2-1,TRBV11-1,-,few,CASSFPRGNEQFF,TGTGCCAGCAGCTTCCCGAGGGGCAATGAGCAGTTCTTC
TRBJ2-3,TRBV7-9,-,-,CASSDPGPDSPSTDTQYF,TGTGCCAGCAGCGACCCAGGCCCGGACTCCCCTAGCACAGATACGCAGTATTTT
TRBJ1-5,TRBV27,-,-,CASSPTQEGRSEPQHF,TGTGCCAGCAGTCCAACCCAGGAGGGGCGCTCAGAGCCCCAGCATTTT
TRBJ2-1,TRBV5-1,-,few,CASSLVVGQGNEQFF,TGCGCCAGCAGCTTGGTAGTAGGCCAGGGGAATGAGCAGTTCTTC
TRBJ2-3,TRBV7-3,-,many,CASSLGGRGTDTQYF,TGTGCCAGCAGCTTAGGTGGGAGAGGGACAGATACGCAGTATTTT
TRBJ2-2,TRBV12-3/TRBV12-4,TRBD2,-,CASSSGLAVGTGELFF,TGTGCCAGCAGTTCGGGACTAGCAGTGGGTACCGGGGAGCTGTTTTTT
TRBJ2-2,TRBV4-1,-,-,CASSQDLRGGELFF,TGCGCCAGCAGCCAAGATCTACGTGGCGGGGAGCTGTTTTTT
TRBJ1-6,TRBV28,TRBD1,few,CASSTPGQGFNSPLHF,TGTGCCAGCAGTACACCGGGACAGGGTTTTAATTCACCCCTCCACTTT
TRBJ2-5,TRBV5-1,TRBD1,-,CASSLEARGLETQYF,TGCGCCAGCAGCTTGGAGGCCAGGGGGTTGGAGACCCAGTACTTC
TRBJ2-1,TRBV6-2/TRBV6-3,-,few,CASRGLDQGDEQFF,TGTGCCAGCAGGGGGCTAGATCAGGGCGATGAGCAGTTCTTC
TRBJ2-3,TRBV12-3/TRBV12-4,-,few,CASGLPGVTDTQYF,TGTGCCAGCGGTTTACCGGGCGTCACAGATACGCAGTATTTT
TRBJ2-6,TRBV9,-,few,CASRGGLIGANVLTF,TGTGCCAGCAGGGGGGGCCTTATCGGGGCCAACGTCCTGACTTTC
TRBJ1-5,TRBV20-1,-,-,CSARGPGNQPQHF,TGCAGTGCTAGGGGGCCGGGGAATCAGCCCCAGCATTTT
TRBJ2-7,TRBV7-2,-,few,CASSFALQTYEQYF,TGTGCCAGCAGCTTCGCACTACAAACCTACGAGCAGTACTTC
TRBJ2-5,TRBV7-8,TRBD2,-,CASSLGRTRFSQETQYF,TGTGCCAGCAGCTTAGGCCGGACTAGATTCTCTCAAGAGACCCAGTACTTC
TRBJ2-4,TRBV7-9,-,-,CASSPRRGDIQYF,TGTGCCAGCAGCCCCCGGAGAGGGGACATTCAGTACTTC
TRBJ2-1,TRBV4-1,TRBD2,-,CASSHPSRAGGSNEQFF,TGCGCCAGCAGCCATCCCTCGCGAGCGGGGGGGTCCAATGAGCAGTTCTTC
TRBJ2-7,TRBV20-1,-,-,CSARRPPYEQYF,TGCAGTGCCCGCAGGCCCCCCTACGAGCAGTACTTC
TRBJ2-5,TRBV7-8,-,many,CASGGLETQYF,TGTGCCAGCGGGGGGTTGGAGACCCAGTACTTC
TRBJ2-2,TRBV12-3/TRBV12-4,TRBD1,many,CASSSRGPNTGELFF,TGTGCCAGCAGCTCCAGGGGGCCGAACACCGGGGAGCTGTTTTTT
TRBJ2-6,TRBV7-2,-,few,CASSFKLSGANVLTF,TGTGCCAGCAGCTTCAAACTCTCTGGGGCCAACGTCCTGACTTTC
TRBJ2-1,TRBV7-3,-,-,CASSRTFVDNEQFF,TGTGCCAGCAGCCGGACATTTGTGGACAATGAGCAGTTCTTC
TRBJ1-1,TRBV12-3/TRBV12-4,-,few,CASSPFTNTEAFF,TGTGCCAGCAGTCCGTTCACGAACACTGAAGCTTTCTTT